The clone carrying this T cell receptor (beta chain) was counted only a few times. This entry comes from a study of identical twins. TCRdb recomputed calls from the 5' RACE reads with MiXCR, one row per CDR3 protein. The sample holds just under 650,000 distinct CDR3 sequences; about 7% are singletons and the top ten take around 1.6%. This sample also appeared in a second study, on yellow fever vaccine responses in identical twins.

Material for sequencing was PBMCs. This TCR derives from a young woman in good health.

The CDR3 coding sequence is TGTGCCAGCAGCGCAAACAGCGGGGGGGCCTCCTACAATGAGCAGTTCTTC. Encoded protein: CASSANSGGASYNEQFF. The chain employs TRBV7-8 and TRBJ2-1; 10 bases align to TRBD2. The CDR3 runs to 17 residues. V was clipped by 5 bases and J by 0 bases; unmatched bases: 7. In germline, CDR1 is SGHVS, CDR2 FQNEAQ.